The T cell receptor beta chain described here comes from a study of cytomegalovirus exposure and HLA in healthy donors. This CDR3 has 14 residues. Germline CDR1 is LNHDA and CDR2 is SQIVND (reference sequence). Between the trimmed V and J ends, which lost 2 bases and 6 bases, there was a span of 8 bases. Vbeta (60) and Jbeta (13) primers were used in the PCR. Repertoires were generated with immunoSEQ multiplex PCR, while TCRdb's copy carries only in-frame clones and drops some. The table records around 67,000 clones, 70% to 80% of them present only once. Sequenced material: PBMCs. J is TRBJ1-6 and V is TRBV19, with TRBD1 as a possible D gene (5 bases). This clonotype was obtained from a man younger than 35 in good health and CMV-seropositive. The CDR3 nucleotides are TGTGCCAGTAGTATAAGGGGTCTTAATTCACCCCTCCACTTT. Encoded protein: CASSIRGLNSPLHF.